One sample yielded the 9 T cell receptor beta chains listed below, sequenced in a study of blood T cell repertoires in COVID-19. Only in-frame clones appear in the TCRdb table, and some are missing; sequencing was by immunoSEQ multiplex PCR. This sample has 130,000 to 150,000 clones, with approximately 83% found just once. Sequenced: peripheral blood. These receptors all come from a woman aged 55-70 years with COVID-19, enrolled during active disease.

The rearrangement joins TRBV3-1 (or the pseudogene TRBV3-2) to TRBJ1-6; D unresolved. The CDR3 has 14 residues. Germline V CDR1 and CDR2: LGHDT, YNNKEL (reference sequence). With 3 bases removed from V and 10 bases from J, the gap between germline ends came to 13 bases. CDR3 loop: CASSQNGRGSPLHF. CDR3 DNA sequence: TGTGCCAGCAGCCAGAATGGTCGGGGATCACCCCTCCACTTT.

The chain carries TRBV5-1 and TRBJ2-1; 9 nucleotides match TRBD1. V shed 2 bases, J shed 4 bases, and the junction held 4 bases outside the gene matches. This CDR3 spans 15 amino acids. From germline, CDR1 is SGHRS and CDR2 YFSETQ. The CDR3 nucleotides read TGCGCCAGCAGCTTTCCGGGACAGGGATACAATGAGCAGTTCTTC. Protein product: CASSFPGQGYNEQFF.

This sequence joins TRBV6-2 or TRBV6-3 and TRBJ2-7; D may be TRBD2 (6 bases). Germline V gene sequence: CDR1 MNHEY, CDR2 SVGEGT. This CDR3 has 19 residues. Trimming stripped 6 bases from V and 0 bases from J, with 27 bases between. The CDR3 bases are TGTGCCAGCAGCCTCGAGGCAACCCCGGGACTTCCTAACTCCTACGAGCAGTACTTC. It encodes CASSLEATPGLPNSYEQYF.

This chain uses TRBV11-2 with TRBJ2-7; 8 bases map to TRBD2. J lost 6 bases, V lost 1 base, and 5 bases had no gene match. Germline V lookup: CDR1 SGHAT, CDR2 FQNNGV. The CDR3 runs 14 residues. Written as DNA, the CDR3 is TGTGCCAGCAGCTTAGGGGGTACTAGCGGCGAGCAGTACTTC. It is translated as CASSLGGTSGEQYF.

The chain combines TRBV12-1 with TRBJ1-2; the DNA was not used to check the table's D call, TRBD1. TRBV12-1 is a documented pseudogene. CDR3 length equals 19 residues. CDR3 protein: CASSFGPWTGNGCIDGYTF. DNA for the CDR3: TGTGCCAGCAGCTTTGGTCCCTGGACAGGGAATGGTTGCATTGATGGCTACACCTTC.

This sequence joins TRBV7-9 and TRBJ2-5; D unresolved. Germline CDR1 and CDR2: SEHNR and FQNEAQ (reference sequence). The V gene lost 1 base and the J gene lost 5 bases, with 5 bases spanning the gap. The CDR3 covers 12 residues. The CDR3 region has the DNA TGTGCCAGCAGCTTAGTCCCTGAGACCCAGTACTTC. Encoded protein: CASSLVPETQYF.

V is TRBV5-1 and J is TRBJ2-7; D perhaps matches TRBD2 (6 bases). The V gene's germline CDR1 is SGHRS and CDR2 YFSETQ. The V end was cut by 0 bases, the J end by 2 bases, with 12 bases between. The CDR3 totals 15 residues. The CDR3 loop is CASSLEEGKAYEQYF. CDR3 nucleotide sequence: TGCGCCAGCAGCTTGGAGGAGGGCAAGGCCTACGAGCAGTACTTC. The whole variable domain, remainder taken from reference TRBV5-1 and TRBJ2-7, is KAGVTQTPRYLIKTRGQQVTLSCSPISGHRSVSWYQQTPGQGLQFLFEYFSETQRNKGNFPGRFSGRQFSNSRSEMNVSTLELGDSALYLCASSLEEGKAYEQYFGPGTRLTVT.

The chain is built from TRBV5-1 and TRBJ2-7, with D perhaps matching TRBD2 (6 bases). Germline V lookup: CDR1 SGHRS, CDR2 YFSETQ. The CDR3 spans 15 residues. V shed 0 bases and J shed 4 bases, with 14 bases lying between them. The CDR3 is CASSLAPGDQYEQYF. The CDR3 bases are TGCGCCAGCAGCTTGGCTCCGGGGGACCAATACGAGCAGTACTTC.

This clone appeared a few times. The CDR3 DNA reads TGTGCCAGCAGCGCCCGGACAGTTTACGAGCAGTACTTC. Translating it yields CASSARTVYEQYF. V is TRBV11-1 and J is TRBJ2-7, with D tentatively TRBD1 (6 bases). Trimming removed 5 bases from V and 4 bases from J, with 12 bases in between. There are 13 residues in the CDR3. Per germline, CDR1 SGHAT and CDR2 FQDESV (reference sequence).